This TCR beta chain was captured in a study of blood T cell repertoires in COVID-19. Study-wide context: COVID-19 samples, acute and convalescent, were from the United States, Italy and Spain. From T cells, B-cell-depleted T cells, or PBMCs came the material, which was cDNA or gDNA.

Per the original data handling: Amplification of reference gene primers provided the estimated nucleated cell counts. Clones were read by immunoSEQ multiplex PCR, and TCRdb kept only the in-frame ones, dropping some. The V and J calls and clone size were taken over from that table, and D and trimming were inferred from the DNA. There are about 120,000 clones in the sample; 65% to 85% occur only once, and 4.5% lies in the top ten. The J segment lost 0 bases and the V segment lost 5 bases, leaving 10 bases of the junction unmatched. The CDR3 runs to 19 residues. Germline CDR1 and CDR2: LNHDA and SQIVND (reference sequence).

This sequence was found in a woman aged 70-85 years with acute or convalescent COVID-19. The chain couples TRBV19 to TRBJ2-1; 13 nucleotides match TRBD2. Input material: peripheral blood. DNA of the CDR3: TGTGCCAGTAGTGTCCGACTAGCGGGGGGCCCGGGCTCCTACAATGAGCAGTTCTTC. Protein: CASSVRLAGGPGSYNEQFF.